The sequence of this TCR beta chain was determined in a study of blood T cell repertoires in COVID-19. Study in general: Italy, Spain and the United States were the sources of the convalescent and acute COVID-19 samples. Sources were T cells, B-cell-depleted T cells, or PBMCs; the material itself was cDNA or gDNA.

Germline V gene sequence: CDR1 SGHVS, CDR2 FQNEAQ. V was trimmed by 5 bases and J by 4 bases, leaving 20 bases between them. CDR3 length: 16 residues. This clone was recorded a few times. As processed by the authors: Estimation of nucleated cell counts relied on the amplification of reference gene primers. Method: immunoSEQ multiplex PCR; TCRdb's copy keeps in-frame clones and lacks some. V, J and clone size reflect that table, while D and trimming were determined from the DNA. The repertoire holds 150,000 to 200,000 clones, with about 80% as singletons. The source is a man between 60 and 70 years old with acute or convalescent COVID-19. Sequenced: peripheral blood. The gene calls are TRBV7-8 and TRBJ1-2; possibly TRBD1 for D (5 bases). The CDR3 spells CASSGRGGTNGYGYTF. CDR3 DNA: TGTGCCAGCAGCGGGCGGGGGGGTACGAACGGCTATGGCTACACCTTC.